Described below is a single T cell receptor (beta chain) sequence and its context. How the authors handled the data: Researchers report that nucleated cell counts were estimated from reference gene primer amplification. Profiling relied on immunoSEQ multiplex PCR, and the TCRdb table lists in-frame clones only, not all of them. V, J and clone size reflect that table, while D and trimming were determined from the DNA. The repertoire consists of some 80,000 clones, with 65% to 90% occurring once and the leading ten covering 15% to 20%. The data belong to a study of blood T cell repertoires in COVID-19. Overall study context: Spain, Italy and the United States supplied samples that represented acute and convalescent COVID-19.

With V trimmed by 5 bases and J by 5 bases, 8 bases remained unmatched. Germline V gene lookup returns CDR1 MNHEY and CDR2 SMNVEV (reference sequence). The CDR3 has 15 residues. Source material: peripheral blood. The rearrangement joins TRBV27 to TRBJ2-2; TRBD1 matches at 7 bases. This receptor was identified in a human donor in a cohort sampled during active COVID-19. CDR3 in amino acids: CASSPQTGITGELFF. In DNA, the CDR3 is TGTGCCAGCAGTCCCCAGACAGGGATTACCGGGGAGCTGTTTTTT.